A selection of T cell receptor beta chains follows, all from one sample in a study of identical twins. One entry per CDR3 protein results from TCRdb running MiXCR on the 5' RACE reads. Counted here are 470,000 or so distinct CDR3 sequences, roughly 26% occurring once; the ten biggest clones make up around 3%. The data were also submitted as part of a second study, on T cells expressing NK-cell markers.

What was sequenced was CD4+ T cells sorted from blood. These receptors were obtained from a woman between 18 and 30 years old in good health. Each CDR3 is given with its conserved first and last residue. The order of the fields is clone size, D gene, J gene, V gene, CDR3 protein, CDR3 DNA. D genes are given only for firm matches. Size tells how often a clone was seen (once, few, many) or the class of an expanded clone, and some rows leave it out.

- TRBD2 TRBJ2-1 TRBV7-2 CASSQPLAGGYNEQFF TGTGCCAGCAGCCAACCACTAGCGGGCGGCTACAATGAGCAGTTCTTC
- - TRBJ1-2 TRBV20-1 CSTGTFYGYTF TGCAGTACCGGGACGTTCTATGGCTACACCTTC
many - TRBJ1-3 TRBV25-1 CASSGQLSGNTIYF TGTGCCAGCAGTGGACAGCTCTCTGGAAACACCATATATTTT
- TRBD2 TRBJ2-5 TRBV5-1 CASSLTRTSGDEETQYF TGCGCCAGCAGCTTGACCCGGACTAGCGGGGACGAAGAGACCCAGTACTTC
few - TRBJ2-7 TRBV29-1 CSVLGSEQYF TGCAGCGTTTTAGGGAGCGAGCAGTACTTC
few TRBD2 TRBJ2-3 TRBV5-1 CASSGRMSSGTDTQYF TGCGCCAGCAGCGGCCGGATGTCTAGCGGGACAGATACGCAGTATTTT
- TRBD2 TRBJ2-1 TRBV9 CASSVVAGPGNEQFF TGTGCCAGCAGCGTAGTAGCGGGACCGGGTAATGAGCAGTTCTTC
- TRBD1 TRBJ2-1 TRBV4-3 CASRRGGTGDYNEQFF TGCGCCAGCAGACGCGGCGGGACAGGGGACTACAATGAGCAGTTCTTC
- - TRBJ2-3 TRBV4-3 CASSQGQAPDTQYF TGCGCCAGCAGCCAAGGGCAGGCCCCAGATACGCAGTATTTT
few - TRBJ2-3 TRBV10-3 CAISELLGRRRTDTQYF TGTGCCATCAGTGAGTTACTAGGGAGGAGGCGCACAGATACGCAGTATTTT
- TRBD2 TRBJ2-5 TRBV3-1 CASSQWSAGVGETQYF TGTGCCAGCAGCCAGTGGTCCGCGGGGGTGGGGGAGACCCAGTACTTC
few - TRBJ1-5 TRBV10-2 CASSEFHSNQPQHF TGCGCCAGCAGTGAATTCCATAGCAATCAGCCCCAGCATTTT
few - TRBJ1-1 TRBV12-3/TRBV12-4 CASSFRGSTEAFF TGTGCCAGCAGCTTTCGCGGTAGCACTGAAGCTTTCTTT
- TRBD2 TRBJ2-2 TRBV7-2 CASSRSGTSGPGELFF TGTGCCAGCAGCAGAAGTGGGACTAGCGGCCCCGGGGAGCTGTTTTTT
- - TRBJ1-2 TRBV4-1 CASSQLAGKGYTF TGCGCCAGCAGCCAACTGGCCGGGAAAGGCTACACCTTC
few - TRBJ2-3 TRBV15 CATSREWGRPDTQYF TGTGCCACCAGCAGAGAGTGGGGGAGGCCAGATACGCAGTATTTT
- - TRBJ2-7 TRBV5-1 CASSLVGDEQYF TGCGCCAGCAGCTTGGTCGGCGACGAGCAGTACTTC
- - TRBJ2-3 TRBV27 CASTPHRDADTQYF TGTGCCAGCACCCCACACAGGGATGCAGATACGCAGTATTTT
few - TRBJ2-1 TRBV20-1 CSAVKSGANNEQFF TGCAGTGCCGTCAAAAGCGGTGCGAACAATGAGCAGTTCTTC
few TRBD2 TRBJ2-3 TRBV4-3 CASSQSGLAGVGTDTQYF TGCGCCAGCAGCCAGTCTGGACTAGCGGGAGTAGGCACAGATACGCAGTATTTT
few - TRBJ2-7 TRBV20-1 CSAREYGVSSYEQYF TGCAGTGCTAGAGAATATGGGGTGAGCTCCTACGAGCAGTACTTC
- - TRBJ2-1 TRBV6-5 CASSYPGTGFHEQFF TGTGCCAGCAGTTACCCCGGCACAGGGTTTCATGAGCAGTTCTTC
- - TRBJ1-1 TRBV5-1 CASSLDLSEAFF TGCGCCAGCAGCTTGGATCTTTCTGAAGCTTTCTTT
few TRBD2 TRBJ2-1 TRBV20-1 CSATLAGIVYEQFF TGCAGTGCTACCCTAGCGGGAATAGTCTATGAGCAGTTCTTC
- - TRBJ1-1 TRBV12-3/TRBV12-4 CASSLHGPNTEAFF TGTGCCAGCAGTCTTCACGGACCTAACACTGAAGCTTTCTTT
few - TRBJ1-1 TRBV29-1 CSFAGVRAFF TGCAGCTTTGCGGGGGTACGAGCTTTCTTT
- - TRBJ1-1 TRBV5-1 CASSPRLHTEAFF TGCGCCAGCTCCCCGAGACTGCACACTGAAGCTTTCTTT
- TRBD2 TRBJ2-1 TRBV20-1 CSASFGTREGEQFF TGCAGTGCTAGTTTTGGGACTAGAGAAGGTGAGCAGTTCTTC
- TRBD2 TRBJ2-2 TRBV5-1 CASSSSGANTGELFF TGCGCCAGCAGCTCTAGCGGGGCGAACACCGGGGAGCTGTTTTTT
- - TRBJ2-3 TRBV9 CASSHSGETDTQYF TGTGCCAGCAGCCACTCAGGGGAAACAGATACGCAGTATTTT
few TRBD1 TRBJ2-1 TRBV20-1 CSLLDRGTNEQFF TGCAGCCTCCTGGACAGGGGAACCAATGAGCAGTTCTTC
- - TRBJ1-1 TRBV12-3/TRBV12-4 CASSNRDTYTEAFF TGTGCCAGCAGTAACCGGGACACCTACACTGAAGCTTTCTTT
- - TRBJ2-7 TRBV4-1 CASSHPSDYEQYF TGCGCCAGCAGCCATCCGTCCGACTACGAGCAGTACTTC
- - TRBJ2-7 TRBV14 CASSQTYGRSYEQYF TGTGCCAGCAGCCAAACGTATGGGAGGTCATACGAGCAGTACTTC
- - TRBJ2-5 TRBV3-1 CASSLRSIRETQYF TGTGCCAGCAGCCTCCGGTCCATAAGGGAGACCCAGTACTTC
few TRBD1 TRBJ1-3 TRBV10-1 CVSSPTGSGNTIYF TGCGTCAGCAGTCCGACAGGGTCTGGAAACACCATATATTTT
- - TRBJ1-5 TRBV12-3/TRBV12-4 CASSFPGRLSNQPQHF TGTGCCAGCAGTTTTCCGGGACGGCTGAGCAATCAGCCCCAGCATTTT
- - TRBJ2-7 TRBV12-3/TRBV12-4 CASSPTGRNEQYF TGTGCCAGCAGCCCGACAGGGAGGAACGAGCAGTACTTC
- TRBD1 TRBJ1-2 TRBV6-2/TRBV6-3 CASSVTGQGTGYTF TGTGCCAGCAGCGTGACCGGACAGGGAACTGGCTACACCTTC
few - TRBJ2-1 TRBV12-3/TRBV12-4 CASRLWQQGHNEQFF TGTGCCAGCAGGTTATGGCAACAGGGACACAATGAGCAGTTCTTC
few TRBD2 TRBJ2-7 TRBV6-5 CASSYEAGGTYEQYF TGTGCCAGCAGTTACGAAGCGGGAGGGACCTACGAGCAGTACTTC
- - TRBJ2-4 TRBV25-1 CASTPPGAKNIQYF TGTGCCAGCACCCCACCCGGAGCCAAAAACATTCAGTACTTC